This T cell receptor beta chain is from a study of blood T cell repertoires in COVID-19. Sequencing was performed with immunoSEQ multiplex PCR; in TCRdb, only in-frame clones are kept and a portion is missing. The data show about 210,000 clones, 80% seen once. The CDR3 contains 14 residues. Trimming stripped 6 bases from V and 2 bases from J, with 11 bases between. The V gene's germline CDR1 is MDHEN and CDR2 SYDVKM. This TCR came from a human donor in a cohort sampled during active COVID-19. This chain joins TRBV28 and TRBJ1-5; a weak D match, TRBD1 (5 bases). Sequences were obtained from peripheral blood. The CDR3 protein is CASRSLGRNQPQHF. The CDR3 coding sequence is TGTGCCAGCAGGAGCCTGGGGCGCAATCAGCCCCAGCATTTT.